This T cell receptor (beta chain) originates from a study of blood T cell repertoires in COVID-19. Germline V lookup: CDR1 MNHNY, CDR2 SVGAGI (reference sequence). V lost 0 bases to trimming and J lost 4 bases, with 9 bases between them. The CDR3 spans 14 residues. TCRdb's table, derived via immunoSEQ multiplex PCR, lists solely in-frame clones and lacks some. The table records approximately 85,000 clones, about 82% of them present only once. This clonotype was sampled from a woman aged 70-85 years with active or convalescent COVID-19. The V call is TRBV6-6, the J call TRBJ1-1; the D gene is possibly TRBD1 (6 bases). The sample comprised peripheral blood. CDR3 coding DNA: TGTGCCAGCAGTTACTCGGGAGGGGGCACTGAAGCTTTCTTT. Its protein is CASSYSGGGTEAFF.